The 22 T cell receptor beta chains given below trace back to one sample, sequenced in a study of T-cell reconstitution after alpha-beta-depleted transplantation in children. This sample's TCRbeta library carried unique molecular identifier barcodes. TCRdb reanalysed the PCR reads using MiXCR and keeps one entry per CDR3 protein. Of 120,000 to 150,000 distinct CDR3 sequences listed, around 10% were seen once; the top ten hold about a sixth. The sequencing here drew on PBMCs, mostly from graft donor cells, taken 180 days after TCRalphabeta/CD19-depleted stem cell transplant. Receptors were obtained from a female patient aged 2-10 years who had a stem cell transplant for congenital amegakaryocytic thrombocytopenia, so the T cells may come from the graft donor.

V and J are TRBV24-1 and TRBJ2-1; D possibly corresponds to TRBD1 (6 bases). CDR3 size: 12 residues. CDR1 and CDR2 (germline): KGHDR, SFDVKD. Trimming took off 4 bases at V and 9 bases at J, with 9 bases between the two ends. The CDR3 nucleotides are TGTGCCACCAGTGACCAAGGGGGTGAGCAGTTCTTC. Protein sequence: CATSDQGGEQFF.

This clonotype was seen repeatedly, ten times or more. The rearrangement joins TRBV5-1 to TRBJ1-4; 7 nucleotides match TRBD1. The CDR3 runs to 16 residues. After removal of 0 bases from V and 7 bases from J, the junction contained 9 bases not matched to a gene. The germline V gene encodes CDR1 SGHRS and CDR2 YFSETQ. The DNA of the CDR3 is TGCGCCAGCAGCTTGGTCCTCGGGACAGTTCGTGAAAAACTGTTTTTT. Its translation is CASSLVLGTVREKLFF.

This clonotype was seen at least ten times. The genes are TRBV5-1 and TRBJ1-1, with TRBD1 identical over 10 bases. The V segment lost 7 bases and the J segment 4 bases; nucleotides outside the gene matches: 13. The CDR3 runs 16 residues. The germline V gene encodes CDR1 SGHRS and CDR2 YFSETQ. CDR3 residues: CASRQGAKVRGTEAFF. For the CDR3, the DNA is TGCGCCAGCCGACAGGGGGCGAAGGTGAGGGGCACTGAAGCTTTCTTT. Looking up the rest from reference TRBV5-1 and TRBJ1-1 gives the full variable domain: KAGVTQTPRYLIKTRGQQVTLSCSPISGHRSVSWYQQTPGQGLQFLFEYFSETQRNKGNFPGRFSGRQFSNSRSEMNVSTLELGDSALYLCASRQGAKVRGTEAFFGQGTRLTVV.

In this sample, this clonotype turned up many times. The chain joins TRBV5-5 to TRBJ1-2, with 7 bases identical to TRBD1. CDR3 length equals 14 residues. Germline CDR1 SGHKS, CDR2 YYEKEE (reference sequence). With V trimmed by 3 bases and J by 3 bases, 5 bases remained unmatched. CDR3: CASSSGGGYYGYTF. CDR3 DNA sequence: TGTGCCAGCAGCTCAGGGGGGGGTTACTATGGCTACACCTTC.

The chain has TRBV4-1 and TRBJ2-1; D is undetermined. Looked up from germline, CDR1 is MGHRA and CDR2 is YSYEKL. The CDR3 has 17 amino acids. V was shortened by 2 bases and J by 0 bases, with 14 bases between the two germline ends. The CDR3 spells CASSQLYVTDSYNEQFF. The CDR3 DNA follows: TGCGCCAGCAGCCAACTATACGTAACGGACTCCTACAATGAGCAGTTCTTC.

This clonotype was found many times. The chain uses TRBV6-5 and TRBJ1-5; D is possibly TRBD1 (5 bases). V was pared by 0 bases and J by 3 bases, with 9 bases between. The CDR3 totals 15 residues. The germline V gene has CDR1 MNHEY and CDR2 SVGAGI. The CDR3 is CASSYSGHPNQPQHF. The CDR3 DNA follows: TGTGCCAGCAGTTACTCCGGACATCCCAATCAGCCCCAGCATTTT.

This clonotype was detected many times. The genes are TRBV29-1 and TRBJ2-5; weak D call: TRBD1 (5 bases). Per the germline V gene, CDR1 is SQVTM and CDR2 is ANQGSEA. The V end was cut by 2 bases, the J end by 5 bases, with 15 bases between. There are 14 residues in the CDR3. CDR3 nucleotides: TGCAGCGTTGAATATCCCGGGCAGGGTGAGACCCAGTACTTC. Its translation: CSVEYPGQGETQYF.

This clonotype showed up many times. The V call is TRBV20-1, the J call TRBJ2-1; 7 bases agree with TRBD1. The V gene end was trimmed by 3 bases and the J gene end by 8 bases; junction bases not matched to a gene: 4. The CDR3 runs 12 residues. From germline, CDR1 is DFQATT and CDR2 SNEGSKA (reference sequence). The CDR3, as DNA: TGCAGTGCTAGCCCACAGGGGCATGAGCAGTTCTTC. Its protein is CSASPQGHEQFF.

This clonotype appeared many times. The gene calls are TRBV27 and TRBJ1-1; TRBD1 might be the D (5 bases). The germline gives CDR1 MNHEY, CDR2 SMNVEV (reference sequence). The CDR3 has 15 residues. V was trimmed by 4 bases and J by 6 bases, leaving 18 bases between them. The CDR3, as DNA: TGTGCCAGCAGTTCATTTCGACAGAAAGAACCTGAAGCTTTCTTT. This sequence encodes CASSSFRQKEPEAFF.

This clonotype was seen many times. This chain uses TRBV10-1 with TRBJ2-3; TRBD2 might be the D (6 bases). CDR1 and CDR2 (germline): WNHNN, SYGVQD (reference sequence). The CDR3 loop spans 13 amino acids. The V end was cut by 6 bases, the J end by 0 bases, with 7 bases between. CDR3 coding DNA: TGCGCCAGCAGGCGGGACAGCACAGATACGCAGTATTTT. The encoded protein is CASRRDSTDTQYF.

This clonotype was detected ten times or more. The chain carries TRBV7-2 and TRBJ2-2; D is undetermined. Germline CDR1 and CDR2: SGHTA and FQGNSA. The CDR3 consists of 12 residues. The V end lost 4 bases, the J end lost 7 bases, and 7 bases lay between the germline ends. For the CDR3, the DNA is TGTGCCAGCAGCTACTCGTTCGGGGAGCTGTTTTTT. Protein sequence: CASSYSFGELFF.

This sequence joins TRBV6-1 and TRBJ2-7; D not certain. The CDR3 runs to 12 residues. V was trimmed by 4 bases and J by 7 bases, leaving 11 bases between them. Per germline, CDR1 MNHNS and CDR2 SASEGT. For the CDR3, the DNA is TGTGCCAGCAGTGCAGGTCGGGCAGAGCAGTACTTC. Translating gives CASSAGRAEQYF.

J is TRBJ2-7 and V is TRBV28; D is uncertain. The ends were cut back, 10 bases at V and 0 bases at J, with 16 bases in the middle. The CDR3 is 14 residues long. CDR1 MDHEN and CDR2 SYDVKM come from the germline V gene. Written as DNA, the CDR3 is TGTGCCATCAGCCCCGGGCTCCCCTCCTACGAGCAGTACTTC. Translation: CAISPGLPSYEQYF. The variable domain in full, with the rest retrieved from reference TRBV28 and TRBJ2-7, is DVKVTQSSRYLVKRTGEKVFLECVQDMDHENMFWYRQDPGLGLRLIYFSYDVKMKEKGDIPEGYSVSREKKERFSLILESASTNQTSMYLCAISPGLPSYEQYFGPGTRLTVT.

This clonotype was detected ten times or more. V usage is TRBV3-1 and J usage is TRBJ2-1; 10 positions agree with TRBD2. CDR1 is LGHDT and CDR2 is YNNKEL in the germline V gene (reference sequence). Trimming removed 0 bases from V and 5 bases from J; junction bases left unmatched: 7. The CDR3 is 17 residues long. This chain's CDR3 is CASSQDTGLAINNEQFF. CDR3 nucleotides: TGTGCCAGCAGCCAAGATACGGGACTAGCGATAAACAATGAGCAGTTCTTC.

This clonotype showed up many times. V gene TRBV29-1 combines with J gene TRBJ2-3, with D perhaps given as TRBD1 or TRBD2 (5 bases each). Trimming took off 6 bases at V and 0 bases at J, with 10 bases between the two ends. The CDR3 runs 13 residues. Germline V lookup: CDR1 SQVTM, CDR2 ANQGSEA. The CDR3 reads CSVRGPSTDTQYF. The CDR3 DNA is TGCAGCGTCCGGGGCCCGAGCACAGATACGCAGTATTTT.

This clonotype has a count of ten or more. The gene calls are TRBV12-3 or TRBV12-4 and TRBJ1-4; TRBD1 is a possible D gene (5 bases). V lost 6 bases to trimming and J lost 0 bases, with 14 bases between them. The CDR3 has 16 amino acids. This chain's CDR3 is CASSPGAFTTNEKLFF. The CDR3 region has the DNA TGTGCCAGCAGCCCCGGGGCCTTTACAACTAATGAAAAACTGTTTTTT.

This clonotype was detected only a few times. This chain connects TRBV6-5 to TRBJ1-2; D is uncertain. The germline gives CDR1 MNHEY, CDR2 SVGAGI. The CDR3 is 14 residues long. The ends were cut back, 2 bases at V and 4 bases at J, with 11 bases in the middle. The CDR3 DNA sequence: TGTGCCAGCAGTTACGGGCAGAGAGTCTATGGCTACACCTTC. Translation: CASSYGQRVYGYTF.

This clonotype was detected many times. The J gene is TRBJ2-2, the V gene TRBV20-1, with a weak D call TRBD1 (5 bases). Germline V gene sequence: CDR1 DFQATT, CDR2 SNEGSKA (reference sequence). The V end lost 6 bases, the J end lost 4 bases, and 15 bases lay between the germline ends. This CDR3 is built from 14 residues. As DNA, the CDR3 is TGCAGTGCAGATGGGCAGGGATCCACCGGGGAGCTGTTTTTT. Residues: CSADGQGSTGELFF.

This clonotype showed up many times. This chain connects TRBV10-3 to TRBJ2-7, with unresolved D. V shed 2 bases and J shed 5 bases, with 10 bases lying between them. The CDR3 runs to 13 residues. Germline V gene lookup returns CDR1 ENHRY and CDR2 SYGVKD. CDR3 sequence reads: CAISEAQPNEQYF. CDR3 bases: TGTGCCATCAGTGAGGCCCAGCCCAACGAGCAGTACTTC.

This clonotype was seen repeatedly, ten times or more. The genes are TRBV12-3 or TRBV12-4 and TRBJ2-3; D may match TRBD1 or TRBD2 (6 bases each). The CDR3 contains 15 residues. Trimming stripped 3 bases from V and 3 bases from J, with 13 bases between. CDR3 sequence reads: CASSLRGRGTDTQYF. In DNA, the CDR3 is TGTGCCAGCAGTTTGCGGGGAAGGGGGACAGATACGCAGTATTTT.

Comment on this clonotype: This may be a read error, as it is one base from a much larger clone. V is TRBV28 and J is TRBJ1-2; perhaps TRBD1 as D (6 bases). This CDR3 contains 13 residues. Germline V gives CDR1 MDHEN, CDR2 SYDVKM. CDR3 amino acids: CASRLGTTGGCTF. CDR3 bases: TGTGCCAGCAGACTCGGGACAACGGGTGGCTGCACCTTC.

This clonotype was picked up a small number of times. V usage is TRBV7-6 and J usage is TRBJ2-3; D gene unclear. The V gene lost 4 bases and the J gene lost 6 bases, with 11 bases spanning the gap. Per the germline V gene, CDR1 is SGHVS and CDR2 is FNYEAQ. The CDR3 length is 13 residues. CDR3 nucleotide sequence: TGTGCCAGCAGCTCCCTAGGGCCCGATACGCAGTATTTT. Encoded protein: CASSSLGPDTQYF. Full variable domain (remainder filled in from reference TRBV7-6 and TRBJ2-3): GAGVSQSPRYKVTKRGQDVALRCDPISGHVSLYWYRQALGQGPEFLTYFNYEAQQDKSGLPNDRFSAERPEGSISTLTIQRTEQRDSAMYRCASSSLGPDTQYFGPGTRLTVL.